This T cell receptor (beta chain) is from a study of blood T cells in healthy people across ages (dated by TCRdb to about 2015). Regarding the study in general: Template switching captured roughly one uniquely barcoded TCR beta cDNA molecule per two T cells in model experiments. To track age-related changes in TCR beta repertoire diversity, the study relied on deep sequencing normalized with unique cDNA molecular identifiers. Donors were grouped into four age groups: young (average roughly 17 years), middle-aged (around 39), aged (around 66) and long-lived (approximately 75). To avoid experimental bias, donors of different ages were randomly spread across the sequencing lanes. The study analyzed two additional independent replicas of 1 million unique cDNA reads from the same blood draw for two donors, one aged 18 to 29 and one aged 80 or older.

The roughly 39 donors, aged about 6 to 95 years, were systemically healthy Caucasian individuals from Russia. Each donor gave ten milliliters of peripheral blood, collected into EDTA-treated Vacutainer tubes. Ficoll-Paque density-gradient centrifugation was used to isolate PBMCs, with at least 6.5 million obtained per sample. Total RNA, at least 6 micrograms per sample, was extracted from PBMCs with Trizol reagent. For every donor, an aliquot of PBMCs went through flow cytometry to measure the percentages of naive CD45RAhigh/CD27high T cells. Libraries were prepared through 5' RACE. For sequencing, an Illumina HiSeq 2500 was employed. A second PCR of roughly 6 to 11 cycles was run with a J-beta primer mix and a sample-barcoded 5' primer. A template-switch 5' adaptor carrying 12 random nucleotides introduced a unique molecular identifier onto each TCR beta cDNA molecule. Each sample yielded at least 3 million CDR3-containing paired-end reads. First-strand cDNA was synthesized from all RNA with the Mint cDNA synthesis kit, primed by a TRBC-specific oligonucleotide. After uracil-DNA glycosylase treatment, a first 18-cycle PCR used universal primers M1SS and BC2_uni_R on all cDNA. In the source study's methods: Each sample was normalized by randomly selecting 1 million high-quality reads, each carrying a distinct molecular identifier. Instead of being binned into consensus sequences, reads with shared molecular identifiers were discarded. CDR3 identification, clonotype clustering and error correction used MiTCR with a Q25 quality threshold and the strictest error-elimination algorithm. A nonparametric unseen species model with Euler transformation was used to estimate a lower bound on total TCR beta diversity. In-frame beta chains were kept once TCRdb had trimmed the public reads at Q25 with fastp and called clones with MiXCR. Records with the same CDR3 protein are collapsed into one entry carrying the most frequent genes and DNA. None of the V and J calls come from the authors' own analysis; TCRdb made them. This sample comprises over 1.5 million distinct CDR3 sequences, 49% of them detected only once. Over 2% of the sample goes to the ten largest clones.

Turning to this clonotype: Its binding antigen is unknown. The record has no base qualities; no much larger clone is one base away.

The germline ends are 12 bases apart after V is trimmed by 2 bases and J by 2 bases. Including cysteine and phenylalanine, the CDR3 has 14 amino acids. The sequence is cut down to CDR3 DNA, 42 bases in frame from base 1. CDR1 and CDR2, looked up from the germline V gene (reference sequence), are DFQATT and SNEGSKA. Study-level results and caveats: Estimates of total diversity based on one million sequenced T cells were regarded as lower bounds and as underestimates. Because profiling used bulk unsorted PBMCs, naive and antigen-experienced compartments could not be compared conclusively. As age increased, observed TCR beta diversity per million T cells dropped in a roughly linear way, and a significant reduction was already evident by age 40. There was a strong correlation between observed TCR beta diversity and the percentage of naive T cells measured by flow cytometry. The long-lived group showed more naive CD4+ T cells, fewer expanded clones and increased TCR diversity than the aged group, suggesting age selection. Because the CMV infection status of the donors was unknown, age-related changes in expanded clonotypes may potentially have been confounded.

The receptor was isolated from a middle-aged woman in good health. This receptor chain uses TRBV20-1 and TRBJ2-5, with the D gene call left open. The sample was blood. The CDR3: CSARLLVGQETQYF. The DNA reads TGCAGTGCTAGACTCCTCGTGGGACAAGAGACCCAGTACTTC.